A single sample gave rise to the 11 T cell receptor beta chains below, sequenced in a study of OX40 agonist ivuxolimab in advanced cancers. Clones were sequenced by immunoSEQ multiplex PCR, and TCRdb holds only the in-frame ones, with some missing. The sample records tens of thousands of clones, 88% being singletons. The sequenced sample was CD4+ or CD8+ T cells sorted from blood, obtained in a trial of the OX40 agonist ivuxolimab. These receptor sequences come from an adult with an advanced solid tumor such as melanoma, head and neck, liver or kidney cancer.

V is TRBV6-5 and J is TRBJ2-5; 12 nucleotides align to TRBD1. CDR1 is MNHEY and CDR2 is SVGAGI in the germline V gene. V dropped 10 bases and J dropped 4; count of bases not matched to a gene: 7. The CDR3 is 14 residues long. The CDR3: CATWDRGQSETQYF. CDR3 bases: TGTGCCACCTGGGACAGGGGGCAATCAGAGACCCAGTACTTC.

This sequence joins TRBV4-3 and TRBJ2-1; 11 positions match TRBD2. Germline values: CDR1 LGHNA, CDR2 YSLEER. The V and J ends lost 0 bases and 8 bases, in that order; junction bases with no gene match: 6. The CDR3 runs 16 residues. CDR3 region: CASSQELAGGPYEQFF. The CDR3 region has the DNA TGCGCCAGCAGCCAAGAGTTAGCGGGGGGGCCCTATGAGCAGTTCTTC.

V and J are TRBV7-9 and TRBJ2-1; TRBD2 might be the D (7 bases). Germline V gives CDR1 SEHNR, CDR2 FQNEAQ (reference sequence). V was clipped by 4 bases and J by 2 bases, with 21 bases between them. The CDR3 has 18 amino acids. The CDR3 DNA follows: TGTGCCAGCAGCTCACCCCAACCAAAGGGGGGGGCCTACAATGAGCAGTTCTTC. Translation gives CASSSPQPKGGAYNEQFF. The full variable domain, rest sourced from reference TRBV7-9 and TRBJ2-1, is DTGVSQNPRHKITKRGQNVTFRCDPISEHNRLYWYRQTLGQGPEFLTYFQNEAQLEKSRLLSDRFSAERPKGSFSTLEIQRTEQGDSAMYLCASSSPQPKGGAYNEQFFGPGTRLTVL.

The chain has TRBV5-6 and TRBJ1-2; D remains unclear. The CDR3 is made up of 14 amino acids. The germline V gene has CDR1 SGHDT and CDR2 YYEEEE. Trimming removed 0 bases at V and 3 bases at J, with 9 bases between. The chain's CDR3 is CASSLALGHYGYTF. CDR3 sequence (DNA): TGTGCCAGCAGCTTGGCCCTCGGCCACTATGGCTACACCTTC.

The chain employs TRBV28 and TRBJ1-1; the D is unclear. From germline, CDR1 is MDHEN and CDR2 SYDVKM. The CDR3 loop spans 14 amino acids. V shed 5 bases and J shed 1 base, with 11 bases lying between them. The CDR3 sequence is CASSPQEANTEAFF. As DNA, the CDR3 is TGTGCCAGCAGTCCCCAGGAGGCGAACACTGAAGCTTTCTTT.

The chain recombines TRBV19 with TRBJ2-4, with D hard to call. Looked up from germline, CDR1 is LNHDA and CDR2 is SQIVND (reference sequence). The CDR3 is 12 amino acids. The V end lost 1 base, the J end lost 4 bases, and 2 bases lay between the germline ends. In DNA, the CDR3 is TGTGCCAGTAGTATAGCGAAAAACATTCAGTACTTC. Translated, it gives CASSIAKNIQYF.

The DNA of the CDR3 is TGTGCCAGCAGCCCGGGACAGGGGGCGCCCGGCGGGGAGCTGTTTTTT. It is translated as CASSPGQGAPGGELFF. This sequence joins TRBV6-8 and TRBJ2-2; 12 positions match TRBD1. The V gene end was trimmed by 6 bases and the J gene end by 7 bases; junction bases not matched to a gene: 9. CDR3 size: 16 residues. CDR1 and CDR2 from the germline V gene are MNHGY and SAAAGT.

The table lists this clone with a few counts. The chain's CDR3 is CASSYGPASAVSYEQYF. Written as DNA, the CDR3 is TGTGCCAGCAGTTACGGGCCCGCTAGCGCGGTTTCCTACGAGCAGTACTTC. This chain joins TRBV6-7 and TRBJ2-7; TRBD2 is a possible D gene (6 bases). TRBV6-7 is labeled an ORF, and its function is uncertain. This CDR3 has 17 residues. V was clipped by 2 bases and J by 1 base, with 18 bases between them.

The chain is built from TRBV27 and TRBJ1-2; D may be TRBD1 (6 bases). The CDR3 totals 14 residues. Germline V CDR1 and CDR2: MNHEY, SMNVEV (reference sequence). V lost 5 bases to trimming and J lost 4 bases, with 14 bases between them. CDR3 coding DNA: TGTGCCAGCAGTCCAGGACAGTTTCGCTATGGCTACACCTTC. Amino acid sequence: CASSPGQFRYGYTF.

The rearrangement links TRBV7-3 to TRBJ2-5; 11 bases are a match to TRBD2. The length of the CDR3 is 15 residues. Germline-derived CDR1 and CDR2 are SGHTA and FQGTGA. With 5 bases clipped from V and 5 bases from J, the junction kept 7 bases outside the gene matches. CDR3 residues: CASSGSGGAEETQYF. CDR3 nucleotide sequence: TGTGCCAGCAGCGGTAGCGGGGGGGCCGAGGAGACCCAGTACTTC.

This clone was seen at least ten times. The genes are TRBV7-9 and TRBJ1-5, with D possibly TRBD1 on 5 matching bases. This CDR3 has 15 amino acids. The V end lost 2 bases, the J end lost 3 bases, and 11 bases lay between the germline ends. Germline CDR1 SEHNR, CDR2 FQNEAQ (reference sequence). CDR3 sequence: CASSLQGHDNQPQHF. CDR3 coding DNA: TGTGCCAGCAGCTTACAAGGACACGACAATCAGCCCCAGCATTTT.